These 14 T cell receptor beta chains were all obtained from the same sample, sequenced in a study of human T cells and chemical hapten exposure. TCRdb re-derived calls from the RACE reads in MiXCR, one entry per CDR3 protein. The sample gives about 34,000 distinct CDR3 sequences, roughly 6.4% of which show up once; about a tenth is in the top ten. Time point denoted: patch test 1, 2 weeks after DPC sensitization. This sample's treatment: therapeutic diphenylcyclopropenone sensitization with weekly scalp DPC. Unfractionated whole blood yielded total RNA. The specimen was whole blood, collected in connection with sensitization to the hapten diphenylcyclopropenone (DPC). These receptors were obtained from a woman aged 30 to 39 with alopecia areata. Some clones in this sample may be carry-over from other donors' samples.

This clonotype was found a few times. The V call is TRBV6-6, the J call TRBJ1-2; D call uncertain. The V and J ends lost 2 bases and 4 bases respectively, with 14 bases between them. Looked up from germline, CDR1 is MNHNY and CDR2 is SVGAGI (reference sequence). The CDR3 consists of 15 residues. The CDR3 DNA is TGTGCCAGCAGTTACGCCGGGGAGGGTCCCTATGGCTACACCTTC. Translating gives CASSYAGEGPYGYTF.

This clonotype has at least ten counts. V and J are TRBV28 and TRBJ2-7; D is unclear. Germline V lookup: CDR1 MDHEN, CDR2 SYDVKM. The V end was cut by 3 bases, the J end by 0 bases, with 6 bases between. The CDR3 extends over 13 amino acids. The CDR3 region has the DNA TGTGCCAGCAGTTTGGCGGACTCCTACGAGCAGTACTTC. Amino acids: CASSLADSYEQYF. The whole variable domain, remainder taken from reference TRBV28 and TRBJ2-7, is DVKVTQSSRYLVKRTGEKVFLECVQDMDHENMFWYRQDPGLGLRLIYFSYDVKMKEKGDIPEGYSVSREKKERFSLILESASTNQTSMYLCASSLADSYEQYFGPGTRLTVT.

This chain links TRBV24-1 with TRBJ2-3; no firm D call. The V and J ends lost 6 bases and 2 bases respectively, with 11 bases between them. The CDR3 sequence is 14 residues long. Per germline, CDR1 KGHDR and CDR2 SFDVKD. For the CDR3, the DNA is TGTGCCACCAGTCCATGGGCTACCACAGATACGCAGTATTTT. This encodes CATSPWATTDTQYF.

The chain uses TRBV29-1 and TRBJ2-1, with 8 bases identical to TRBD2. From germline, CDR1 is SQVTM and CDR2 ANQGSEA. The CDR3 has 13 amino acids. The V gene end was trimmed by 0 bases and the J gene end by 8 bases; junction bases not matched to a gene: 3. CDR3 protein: CSVEESGGDEQFF. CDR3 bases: TGCAGCGTTGAAGAATCGGGGGGGGATGAGCAGTTCTTC.

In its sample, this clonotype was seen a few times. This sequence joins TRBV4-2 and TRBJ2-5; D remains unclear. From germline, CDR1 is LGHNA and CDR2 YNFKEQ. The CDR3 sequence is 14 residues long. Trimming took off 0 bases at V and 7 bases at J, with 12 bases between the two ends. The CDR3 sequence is CASSQDATAGTQYF. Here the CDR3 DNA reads TGTGCCAGCAGCCAAGATGCCACGGCCGGGACCCAGTACTTC.

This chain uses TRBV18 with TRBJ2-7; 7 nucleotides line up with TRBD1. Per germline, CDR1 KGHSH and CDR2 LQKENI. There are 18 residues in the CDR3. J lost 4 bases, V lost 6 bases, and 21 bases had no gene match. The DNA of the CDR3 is TGTGCCAGCTCCCTTATCACCGTGTCGGGACAGCAAGTTTACGAGCAGTACTTC. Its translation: CASSLITVSGQQVYEQYF. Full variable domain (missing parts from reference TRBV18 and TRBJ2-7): NAGVMQNPRHLVRRRGQEARLRCSPMKGHSHVYWYRQLPEEGLKFMVYLQKENIIDESGMPKERFSAEFPKEGPSILRIQQVVRGDSAAYFCASSLITVSGQQVYEQYFGPGTRLTVT.

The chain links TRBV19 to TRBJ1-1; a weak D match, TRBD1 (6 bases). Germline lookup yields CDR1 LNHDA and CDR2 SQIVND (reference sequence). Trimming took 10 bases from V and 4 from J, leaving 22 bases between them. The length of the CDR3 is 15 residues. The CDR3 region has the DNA TGTGCCACCGTCTCCGGGACACCGCGGGGCACTGAAGCTTTCTTT. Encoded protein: CATVSGTPRGTEAFF. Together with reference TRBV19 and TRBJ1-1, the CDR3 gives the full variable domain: DGGITQSPKYLFRKEGQNVTLSCEQNLNHDAMYWYRQDPGQGLRLIYYSQIVNDFQKGDIAEGYSVSREKKESFPLTVTSAQKNPTAFYLCATVSGTPRGTEAFFGQGTRLTVV.

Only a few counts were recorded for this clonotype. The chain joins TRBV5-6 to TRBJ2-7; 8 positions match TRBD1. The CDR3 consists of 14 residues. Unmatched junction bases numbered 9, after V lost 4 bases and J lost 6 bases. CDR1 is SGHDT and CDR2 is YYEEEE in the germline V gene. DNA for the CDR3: TGTGCCAGCAGCCCACAGGGGGGTCGAGGCGAGCAGTACTTC. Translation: CASSPQGGRGEQYF.

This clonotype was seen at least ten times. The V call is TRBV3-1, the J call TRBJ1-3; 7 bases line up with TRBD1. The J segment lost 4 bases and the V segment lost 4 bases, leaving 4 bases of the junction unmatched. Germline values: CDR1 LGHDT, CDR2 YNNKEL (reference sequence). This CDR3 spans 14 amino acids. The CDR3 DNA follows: TGTGCCAGCAGCCGACAGGGAGCCGGAAACACCATATATTTT. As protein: CASSRQGAGNTIYF.

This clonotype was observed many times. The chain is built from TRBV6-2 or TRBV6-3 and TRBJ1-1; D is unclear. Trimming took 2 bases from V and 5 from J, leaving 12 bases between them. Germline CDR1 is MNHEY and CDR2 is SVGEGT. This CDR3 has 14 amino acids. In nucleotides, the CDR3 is TGTGCCAGCAGTTACGGAAGGAAGGGTACTGAAGCTTTCTTT. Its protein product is CASSYGRKGTEAFF.

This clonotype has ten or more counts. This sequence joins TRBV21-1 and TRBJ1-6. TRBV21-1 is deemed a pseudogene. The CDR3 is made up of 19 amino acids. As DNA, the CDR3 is TGTGCCAGCAGCAAGGCGGCTCCGGAAGAGGGTAATGTTAATTCACCCCTCCACTTT. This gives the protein CASSKAAPEEGNVNSPLHF.

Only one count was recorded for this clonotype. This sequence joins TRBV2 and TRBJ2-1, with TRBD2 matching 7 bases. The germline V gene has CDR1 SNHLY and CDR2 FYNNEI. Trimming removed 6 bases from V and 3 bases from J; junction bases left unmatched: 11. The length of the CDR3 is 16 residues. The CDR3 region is CASSQSSTGGYNEQFF. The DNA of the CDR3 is TGTGCCAGCAGCCAAAGCAGCACGGGGGGCTACAATGAGCAGTTCTTC.

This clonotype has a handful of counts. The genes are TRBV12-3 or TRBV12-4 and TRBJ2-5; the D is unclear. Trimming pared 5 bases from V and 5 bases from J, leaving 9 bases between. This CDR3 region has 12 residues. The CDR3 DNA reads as TGTGCCAGCAGTCGACGACCGGAGACCCAGTACTTC. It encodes CASSRRPETQYF.

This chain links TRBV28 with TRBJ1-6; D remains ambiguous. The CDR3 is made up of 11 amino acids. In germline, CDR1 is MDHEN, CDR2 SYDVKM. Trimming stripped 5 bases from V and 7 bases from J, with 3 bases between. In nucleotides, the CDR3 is TGTGCCAGCAGTGGAAATTCACCCCTCCACTTT. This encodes CASSGNSPLHF.